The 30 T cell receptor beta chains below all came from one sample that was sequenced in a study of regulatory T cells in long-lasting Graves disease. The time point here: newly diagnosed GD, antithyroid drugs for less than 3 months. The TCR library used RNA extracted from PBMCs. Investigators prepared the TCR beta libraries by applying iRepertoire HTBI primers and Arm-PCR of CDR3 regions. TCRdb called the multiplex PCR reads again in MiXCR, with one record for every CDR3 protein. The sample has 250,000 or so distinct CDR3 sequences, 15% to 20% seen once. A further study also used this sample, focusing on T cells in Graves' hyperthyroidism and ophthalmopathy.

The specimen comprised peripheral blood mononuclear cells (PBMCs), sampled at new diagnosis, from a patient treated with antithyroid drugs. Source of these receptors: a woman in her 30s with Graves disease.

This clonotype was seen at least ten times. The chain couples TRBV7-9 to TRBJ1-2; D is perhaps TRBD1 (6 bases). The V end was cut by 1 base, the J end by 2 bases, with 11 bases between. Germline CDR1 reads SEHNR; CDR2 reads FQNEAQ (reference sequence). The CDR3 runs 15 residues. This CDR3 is CASSLGGQLNYGYTF. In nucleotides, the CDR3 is TGTGCCAGCAGCTTAGGAGGACAGTTGAACTATGGCTACACCTTC.

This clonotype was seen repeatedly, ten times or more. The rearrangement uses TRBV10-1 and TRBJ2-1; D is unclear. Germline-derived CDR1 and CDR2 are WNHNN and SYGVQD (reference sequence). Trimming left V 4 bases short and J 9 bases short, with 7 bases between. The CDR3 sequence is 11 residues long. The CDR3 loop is CASSVGLEQFF. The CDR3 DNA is TGCGCCAGCAGTGTTGGCCTTGAGCAGTTCTTC.

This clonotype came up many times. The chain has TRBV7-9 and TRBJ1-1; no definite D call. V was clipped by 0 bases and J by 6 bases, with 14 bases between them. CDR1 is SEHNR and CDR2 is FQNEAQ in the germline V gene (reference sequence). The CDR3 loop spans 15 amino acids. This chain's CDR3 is CASSLADMFRAEAFF. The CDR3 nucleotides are TGTGCCAGCAGCTTAGCGGATATGTTCCGGGCTGAAGCTTTCTTT.

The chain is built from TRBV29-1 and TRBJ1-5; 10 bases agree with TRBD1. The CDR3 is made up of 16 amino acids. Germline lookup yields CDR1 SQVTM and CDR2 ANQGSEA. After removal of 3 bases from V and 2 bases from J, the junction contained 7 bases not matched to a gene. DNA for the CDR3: TGCAGCGTTGAGGAGACAGGGGGCGAGGGCAATCAGCCCCAGCATTTT. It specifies CSVEETGGEGNQPQHF.

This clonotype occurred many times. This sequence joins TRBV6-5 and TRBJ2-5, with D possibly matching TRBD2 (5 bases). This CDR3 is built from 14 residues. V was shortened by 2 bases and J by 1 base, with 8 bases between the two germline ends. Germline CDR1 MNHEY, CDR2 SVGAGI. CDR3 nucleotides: TGTGCCAGCAGTTACGGAGGAACCCAAGAGACCCAGTACTTC. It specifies CASSYGGTQETQYF.

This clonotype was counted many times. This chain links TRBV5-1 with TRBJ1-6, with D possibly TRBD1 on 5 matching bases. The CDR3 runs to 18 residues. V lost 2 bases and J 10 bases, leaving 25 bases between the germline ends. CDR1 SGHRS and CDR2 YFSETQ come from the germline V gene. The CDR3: CASSLTPDGSQGASPLHF. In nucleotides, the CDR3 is TGCGCCAGCAGCTTAACACCCGATGGGTCCCAGGGTGCCTCACCCCTCCACTTT.

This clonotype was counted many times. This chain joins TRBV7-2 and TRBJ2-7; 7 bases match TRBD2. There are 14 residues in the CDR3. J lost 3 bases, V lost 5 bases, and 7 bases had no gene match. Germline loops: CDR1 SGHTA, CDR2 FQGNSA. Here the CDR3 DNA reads TGTGCCAGCAGCCCCCGAGCGGGGATCTACGAGCAGTACTTC. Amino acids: CASSPRAGIYEQYF.

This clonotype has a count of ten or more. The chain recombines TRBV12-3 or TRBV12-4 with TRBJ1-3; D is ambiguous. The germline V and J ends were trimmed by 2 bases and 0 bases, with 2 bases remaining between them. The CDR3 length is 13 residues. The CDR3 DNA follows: TGTGCCAGCAGTTTACGCTCTGGAAACACCATATATTTT. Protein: CASSLRSGNTIYF.

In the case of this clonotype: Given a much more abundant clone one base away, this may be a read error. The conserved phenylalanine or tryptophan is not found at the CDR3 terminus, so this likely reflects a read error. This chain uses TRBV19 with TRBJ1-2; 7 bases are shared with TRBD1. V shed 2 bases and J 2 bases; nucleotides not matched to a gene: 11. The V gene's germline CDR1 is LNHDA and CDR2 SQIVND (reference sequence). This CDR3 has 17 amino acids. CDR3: CASSIPQSTGANYGYTL. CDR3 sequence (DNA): TGTGCCAGTAGTATACCTCAGTCCACAGGGGCCAACTATGGCTACACCTTA.

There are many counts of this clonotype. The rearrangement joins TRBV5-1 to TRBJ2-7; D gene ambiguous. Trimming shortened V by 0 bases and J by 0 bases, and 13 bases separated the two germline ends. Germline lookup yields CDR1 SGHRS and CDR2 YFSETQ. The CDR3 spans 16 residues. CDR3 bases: TGCGCCAGCAGCTTGGCCGGCGGTACGGTCTCCTACGAGCAGTACTTC. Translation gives CASSLAGGTVSYEQYF.

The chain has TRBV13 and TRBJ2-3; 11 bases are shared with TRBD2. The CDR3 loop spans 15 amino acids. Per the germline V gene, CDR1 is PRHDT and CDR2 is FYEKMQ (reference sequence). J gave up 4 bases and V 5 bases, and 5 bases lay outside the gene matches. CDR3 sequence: CASSDPSGGPDTQYF. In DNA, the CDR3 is TGTGCCAGCAGCGACCCTAGCGGGGGGCCAGATACGCAGTATTTT.

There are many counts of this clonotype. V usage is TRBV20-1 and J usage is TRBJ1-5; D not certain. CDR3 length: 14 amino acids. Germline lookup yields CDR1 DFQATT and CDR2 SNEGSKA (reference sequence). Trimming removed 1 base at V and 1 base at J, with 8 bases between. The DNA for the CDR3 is TGCAGTGCTAGAGGGTTTCGGAGCAATCAGCCCCAGCATTTT. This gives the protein CSARGFRSNQPQHF.

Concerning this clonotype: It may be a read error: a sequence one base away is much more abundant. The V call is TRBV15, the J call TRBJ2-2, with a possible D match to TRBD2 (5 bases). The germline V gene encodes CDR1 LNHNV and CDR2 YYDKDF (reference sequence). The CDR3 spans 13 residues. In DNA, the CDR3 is TGTGCCACCAGCAGAGAAGGAACCGGGGAGCTGCTTTTT. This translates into CATSREGTGELLF.

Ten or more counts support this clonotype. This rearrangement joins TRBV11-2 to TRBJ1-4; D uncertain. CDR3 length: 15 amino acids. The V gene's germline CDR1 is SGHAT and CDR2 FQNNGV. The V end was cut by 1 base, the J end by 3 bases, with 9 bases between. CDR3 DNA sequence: TGTGCCAGCAGCTTAGTTGGGCGGTCTAATGAAAAACTGTTTTTT. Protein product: CASSLVGRSNEKLFF.

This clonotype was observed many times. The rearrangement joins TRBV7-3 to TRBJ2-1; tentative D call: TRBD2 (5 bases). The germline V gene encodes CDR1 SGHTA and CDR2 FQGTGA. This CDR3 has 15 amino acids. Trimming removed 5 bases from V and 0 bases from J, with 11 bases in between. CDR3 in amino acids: CASSEGAGSYNEQFF. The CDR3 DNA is TGTGCCAGCAGCGAAGGCGCGGGCTCCTACAATGAGCAGTTCTTC.

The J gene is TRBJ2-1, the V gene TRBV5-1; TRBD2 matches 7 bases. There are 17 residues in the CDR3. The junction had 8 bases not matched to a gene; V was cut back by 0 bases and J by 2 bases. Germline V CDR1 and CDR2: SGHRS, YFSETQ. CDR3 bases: TGCGCCAGCAGCTTGGAACGAGGCGGGAGAACCTACAATGAGCAGTTCTTC. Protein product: CASSLERGGRTYNEQFF.

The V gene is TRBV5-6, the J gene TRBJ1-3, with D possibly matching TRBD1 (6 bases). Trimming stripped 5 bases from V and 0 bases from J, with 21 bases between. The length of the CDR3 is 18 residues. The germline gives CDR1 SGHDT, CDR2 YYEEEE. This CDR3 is CASSLDTGTFRSGNTIYF. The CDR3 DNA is TGTGCCAGCAGTTTAGATACCGGGACATTTCGCTCTGGAAACACCATATATTTT.

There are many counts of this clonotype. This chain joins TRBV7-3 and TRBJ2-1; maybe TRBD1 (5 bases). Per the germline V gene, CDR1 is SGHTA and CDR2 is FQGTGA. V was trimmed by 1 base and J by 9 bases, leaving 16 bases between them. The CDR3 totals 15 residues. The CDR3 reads CASSLNTGLLSEQFF. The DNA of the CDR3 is TGTGCCAGCAGCTTAAATACAGGCCTCCTCAGTGAGCAGTTCTTC.

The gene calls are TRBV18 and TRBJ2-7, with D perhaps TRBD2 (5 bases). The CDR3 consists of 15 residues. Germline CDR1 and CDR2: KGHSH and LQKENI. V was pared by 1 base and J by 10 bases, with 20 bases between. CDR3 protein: CASSPLGNPGSEQYF. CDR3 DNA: TGTGCCAGCTCACCACTAGGTAATCCGGGGTCGGAACAGTACTTC.

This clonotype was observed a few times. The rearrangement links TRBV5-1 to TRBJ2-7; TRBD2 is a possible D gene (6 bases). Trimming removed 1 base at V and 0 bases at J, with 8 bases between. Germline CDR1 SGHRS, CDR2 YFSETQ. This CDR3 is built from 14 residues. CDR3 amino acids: CASSLNGGSYEQYF. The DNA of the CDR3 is TGCGCCAGCAGCTTGAACGGGGGCTCCTACGAGCAGTACTTC.

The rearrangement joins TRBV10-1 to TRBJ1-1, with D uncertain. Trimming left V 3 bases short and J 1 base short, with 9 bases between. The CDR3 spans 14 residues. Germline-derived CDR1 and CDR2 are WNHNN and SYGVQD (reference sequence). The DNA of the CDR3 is TGCGCCAGCAGTGAATTTAAAGAGAACACTGAAGCTTTCTTT. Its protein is CASSEFKENTEAFF.

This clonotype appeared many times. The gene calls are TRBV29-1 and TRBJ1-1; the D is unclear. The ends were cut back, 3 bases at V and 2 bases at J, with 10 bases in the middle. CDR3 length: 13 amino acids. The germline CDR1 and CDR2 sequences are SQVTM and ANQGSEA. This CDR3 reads CSVEYGDNTEAFF. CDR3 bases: TGCAGCGTTGAGTACGGGGATAACACTGAAGCTTTCTTT.

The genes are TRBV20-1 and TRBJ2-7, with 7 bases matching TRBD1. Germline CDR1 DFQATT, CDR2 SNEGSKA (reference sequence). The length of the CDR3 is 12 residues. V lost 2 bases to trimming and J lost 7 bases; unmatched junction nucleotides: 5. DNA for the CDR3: TGCAGTGCTAGAAAGAGGGGGCGTGAGCAGTACTTC. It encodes CSARKRGREQYF.

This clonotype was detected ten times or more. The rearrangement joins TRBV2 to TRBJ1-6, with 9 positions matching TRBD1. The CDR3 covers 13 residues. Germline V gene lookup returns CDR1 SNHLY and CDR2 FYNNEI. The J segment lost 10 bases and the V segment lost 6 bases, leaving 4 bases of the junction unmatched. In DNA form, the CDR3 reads TGTGCCAGCAGGTTGGACAGGGGATCACCCCTCCACTTT. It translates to CASRLDRGSPLHF.

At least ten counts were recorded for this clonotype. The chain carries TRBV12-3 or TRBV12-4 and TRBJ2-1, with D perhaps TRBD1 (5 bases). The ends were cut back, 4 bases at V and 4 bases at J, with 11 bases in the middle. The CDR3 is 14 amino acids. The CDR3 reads CASSSDRSYNEQFF. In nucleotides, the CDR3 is TGTGCCAGCAGTTCCGACAGATCGTACAATGAGCAGTTCTTC.

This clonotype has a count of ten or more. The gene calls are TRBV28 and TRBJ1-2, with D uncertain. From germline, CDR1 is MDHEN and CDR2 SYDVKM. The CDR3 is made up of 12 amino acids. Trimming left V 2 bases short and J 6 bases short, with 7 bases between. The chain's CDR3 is CASSLRPDGYTF. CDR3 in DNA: TGTGCCAGCAGTTTAAGGCCGGATGGCTACACCTTC.

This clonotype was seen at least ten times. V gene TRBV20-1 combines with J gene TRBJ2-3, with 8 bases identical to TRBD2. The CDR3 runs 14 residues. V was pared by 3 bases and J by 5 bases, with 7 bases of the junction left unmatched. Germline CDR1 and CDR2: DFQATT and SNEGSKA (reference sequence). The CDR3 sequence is CSASGGAGGDTQYF. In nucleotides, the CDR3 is TGCAGTGCTAGCGGGGGGGCGGGGGGAGATACGCAGTATTTT.

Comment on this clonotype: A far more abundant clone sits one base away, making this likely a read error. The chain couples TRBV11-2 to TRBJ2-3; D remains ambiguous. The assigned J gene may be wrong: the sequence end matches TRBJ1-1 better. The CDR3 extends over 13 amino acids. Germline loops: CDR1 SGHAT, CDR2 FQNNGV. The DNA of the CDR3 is TGTGCCAGCAGCGCAGAGGGCCCGATAACCGCTTTCTTT. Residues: CASSAEGPITAFF.

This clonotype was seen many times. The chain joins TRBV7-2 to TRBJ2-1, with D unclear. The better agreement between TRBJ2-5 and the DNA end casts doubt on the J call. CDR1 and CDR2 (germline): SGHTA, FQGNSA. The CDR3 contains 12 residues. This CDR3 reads CASAHKLETQYF. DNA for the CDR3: TGTGCCAGCGCCCATAAGTTGGAGACCCAGTACTTC.

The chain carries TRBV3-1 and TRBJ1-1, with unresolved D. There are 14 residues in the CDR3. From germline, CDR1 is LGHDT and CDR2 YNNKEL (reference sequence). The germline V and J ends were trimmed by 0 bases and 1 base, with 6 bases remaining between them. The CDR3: CASSQDSTNTEAFF. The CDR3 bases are TGTGCCAGCAGCCAAGATTCGACGAACACTGAAGCTTTCTTT.